This TCR beta chain derives from a study of regulatory T cells in long-lasting Graves disease. This CDR3 region has 14 residues. Germline V gene sequence: CDR1 SGHRS, CDR2 YFSETQ. V lost 4 bases, J lost 5 bases, and 6 bases stayed unmatched. The TCR beta library used iRepertoire HTBI primers with Arm-PCR amplification of CDR3. A single record per CDR3 protein comes from TCRdb applying MiXCR to the multiplex PCR reads. This table holds hundreds of thousands of distinct CDR3 sequences, roughly 20% found once. Time point denoted: persistent/refractory GD, antithyroid drugs over 5 years with positive TRAb. RNA isolated from PBMCs was used to make the TCR library.

This TCR came from a female donor with Graves disease. Sample: peripheral blood mononuclear cells (PBMCs), taken when the disease was refractory, from a patient treated with antithyroid drugs. V is TRBV5-1 and J is TRBJ1-1; 9 positions agree with TRBD1. The CDR3 region has the DNA TGCGCCAGCAGCATGACAGGGGGTCTGACTGAAGCTTTCTTT. Residues: CASSMTGGLTEAFF.